These 31 T cell receptor beta chains came from one sample sequenced in a study of T cell responses to AZD1222 COVID-19 vaccine. Generated by immunoSEQ multiplex PCR, the TCRdb table keeps only in-frame clones and is missing some. Here the sample spans around 130,000 clones, over 90% being singletons. The sequences come from peripheral blood, collected on day 0 of AZD1222 vaccination. These receptors were obtained from an adult in good health.

The chain links TRBV28 to TRBJ2-1; D might be TRBD2 (5 bases). V lost 5 bases and J lost 4, with 15 bases in between. This CDR3 is built from 15 residues. Germline V gives CDR1 MDHEN, CDR2 SYDVKM. As DNA, the CDR3 is TGTGCCAGCAGTCCCCCAGCGGACCGTTACAATGAGCAGTTCTTC. Amino acids: CASSPPADRYNEQFF.

The chain couples TRBV5-1 to TRBJ2-2; a possible D gene is TRBD1 (5 bases). V was trimmed by 5 bases and J by 2 bases, leaving 25 bases between them. Germline V CDR1 and CDR2: SGHRS, YFSETQ. The length of the CDR3 is 19 residues. The DNA for the CDR3 is TGCGCCAGCAGTCACAGGAGCCGAACAGAAACCGGTAACACCGGGGAGCTGTTTTTT. This gives the protein CASSHRSRTETGNTGELFF.

The V gene is TRBV12-5, the J gene TRBJ2-7; 8 positions agree with TRBD1. The V gene's germline CDR1 is LGHNT and CDR2 FRNRAP. J was trimmed by 7 bases and V by 7 bases; bases with no gene match: 12. This CDR3 contains 14 residues. CDR3 residues: CASATGQGVREQYF. The DNA of the CDR3 is TGTGCTAGTGCCACCGGACAGGGTGTGAGGGAGCAGTACTTC.

The chain joins TRBV14 to TRBJ2-5; D is unclear. The length of the CDR3 is 10 residues. V gave up 0 bases and J gave up 7 bases, with 0 bases separating them. The germline V gene encodes CDR1 SGHDN and CDR2 FVKESK. Written as DNA, the CDR3 is TGTGCCAGCAGCCAAGAGACCCAGTACTTC. It specifies CASSQETQYF.

The chain combines TRBV10-1 with TRBJ2-3, with D possibly being TRBD1 (6 bases). Germline CDR1 WNHNN, CDR2 SYGVQD (reference sequence). The CDR3 length is 19 residues. V was cut by 6 bases and J by 0 bases, with 25 bases left in between. In DNA, the CDR3 is TGCGCCAGCAGCGCCATCGGACAGAACTTACATTCTAGCACAGATACGCAGTATTTT. Protein product: CASSAIGQNLHSSTDTQYF.

Turning to this clone: Other DNA sequences in the sample encode the same CDR3. The chain has TRBV7-9 and TRBJ1-3, with D perhaps TRBD1 (5 bases). Trimming pared 5 bases from V and 0 bases from J, leaving 8 bases between. The CDR3 sequence is 14 residues long. Germline lookup yields CDR1 SEHNR and CDR2 FQNEAQ (reference sequence). The CDR3 DNA follows: TGTGCCAGCAGCCCAGGGATCTCTGGAAACACCATATATTTT. Translation gives CASSPGISGNTIYF.

This clone was detected only a few times. The chain employs TRBV19 and TRBJ2-1; 7 bases align to TRBD2. Germline V gives CDR1 LNHDA, CDR2 SQIVND (reference sequence). Germline trimming cut 1 base from V and 0 bases from J; bases unmatched to any gene: 0. The CDR3 sequence is 15 residues long. The CDR3 DNA reads as TGTGCCAGTAGTATAGCTAGCGGCTCCTACAATGAGCAGTTCTTC. This codes for CASSIASGSYNEQFF.

V usage is TRBV11-1 and J usage is TRBJ2-1; D is uncertain. The ends were cut back, 5 bases at V and 8 bases at J, with 7 bases in the middle. This CDR3 comprises 11 residues. Germline values: CDR1 SGHAT, CDR2 FQDESV (reference sequence). The CDR3 DNA follows: TGTGCCAGCAGCGACCTACATGAGCAGTTCTTC. It encodes CASSDLHEQFF.

V is TRBV18 and J is TRBJ1-1; D unclear. CDR1 and CDR2 (germline): KGHSH, LQKENI. The length of the CDR3 is 17 residues. Trimming left V 1 base short and J 4 bases short, with 19 bases between. The CDR3 spells CASSPLNLGPAPTEAFF. In DNA, the CDR3 is TGTGCCAGCTCACCACTCAATCTAGGCCCGGCCCCCACTGAAGCTTTCTTT.

This clone was observed a few times. The V call is TRBV19, the J call TRBJ1-6; D remains unclear. V shed 6 bases and J shed 5 bases, with 17 bases lying between them. Germline V lookup: CDR1 LNHDA, CDR2 SQIVND (reference sequence). There are 16 residues in the CDR3. DNA for the CDR3: TGTGCCAGTAGGGCCGGGCTCCGCCTCAATAATTCACCCCTCCACTTT. Protein: CASRAGLRLNNSPLHF.

The chain couples TRBV6-2 or TRBV6-3 to TRBJ1-2; D is undetermined. This CDR3 spans 17 amino acids. Germline V lookup: CDR1 MNHEY, CDR2 SVGEGT. Trimming stripped 2 bases from V and 3 bases from J, with 19 bases between. CDR3 coding DNA: TGTGCCAGCAGTTACACCAGGACTACCTTGCCAGACTATGGCTACACCTTC. Amino acids: CASSYTRTTLPDYGYTF.

V is TRBV19 and J is TRBJ1-2; tentatively, D is TRBD1 (6 bases). V was cut by 7 bases and J by 4 bases, with 16 bases left in between. The CDR3 extends over 14 amino acids. Looked up from germline, CDR1 is LNHDA and CDR2 is SQIVND (reference sequence). Here the CDR3 DNA reads TGTGCCAGTAAAGGGATGCAGGGGAGCTATGGCTACACCTTC. As protein: CASKGMQGSYGYTF.

CDR3 nucleotide sequence: TGCGCCAGCAGCTTGGAAGGGACAGTGTGGAGGGGTTCTGGCTACACCTTC. Protein sequence: CASSLEGTVWRGSGYTF. The J gene is TRBJ1-2, the V gene TRBV5-1; 7 nucleotides agree with TRBD1. The V and J ends lost 0 bases and 7 bases, in that order; junction bases with no gene match: 15. The CDR3 length is 17 residues. Per germline, CDR1 SGHRS and CDR2 YFSETQ.

This chain links TRBV9 with TRBJ1-1; 9 bases are a match to TRBD1. The V gene end was trimmed by 3 bases and the J gene end by 4 bases; junction bases not matched to a gene: 7. The germline V gene encodes CDR1 SGDLS and CDR2 YYNGEE. The CDR3 runs to 15 residues. CDR3 in DNA: TGTGCCAGCAGCGCAACAGGGGGCTTTGCCACTGAAGCTTTCTTT. Protein product: CASSATGGFATEAFF.

V is TRBV30 and J is TRBJ2-7; TRBD1 agrees at 8 bases. CDR1 is GTSNPN and CDR2 is SVGIG in the germline V gene (reference sequence). The CDR3 has 13 amino acids. The V and J ends lost 5 bases and 7 bases, in that order; junction bases with no gene match: 10. CDR3 coding DNA: TGTGCCTGGGGCGGACAGGGAACGAAGGAGCAGTACTTC. Translating it yields CAWGGQGTKEQYF.

The rearrangement uses TRBV10-3 and TRBJ2-5, with D maybe TRBD1 (5 bases). The germline CDR1 and CDR2 sequences are ENHRY and SYGVKD. There are 14 residues in the CDR3. The V and J ends lost 0 bases and 2 bases respectively, with 7 bases between them. Here the CDR3 DNA reads TGTGCCATCAGTGAGTCAGGGGCACAAGAGACCCAGTACTTC. Translated, it gives CAISESGAQETQYF.

This clone showed up just a few times. V gene TRBV5-4 combines with J gene TRBJ1-6; TRBD1 matches at 8 bases. The CDR3 is made up of 15 amino acids. Germline V lookup: CDR1 SGHNT, CDR2 YYREEE (reference sequence). V lost 1 base, J lost 10 bases, and 7 bases stayed unmatched. The CDR3 DNA reads as TGTGCCAGCAGCTTGCGGACAGGGCCGGGCTCACCCCTCCACTTT. This translates into CASSLRTGPGSPLHF.

V gene TRBV6-5 combines with J gene TRBJ2-3, with no clear D. V was trimmed by 6 bases and J by 3 bases, leaving 10 bases between them. Germline lookup yields CDR1 MNHEY and CDR2 SVGAGI. The CDR3 is made up of 13 amino acids. DNA of the CDR3: TGTGCCAGCAGCCTTTTCCGAACAGATACGCAGTATTTT. Protein sequence: CASSLFRTDTQYF.

The V call is TRBV5-4, the J call TRBJ1-3, with TRBD1 as a possible D gene (5 bases). Germline V gene lookup returns CDR1 SGHNT and CDR2 YYREEE (reference sequence). V dropped 0 bases and J dropped 4 bases, with 11 bases sitting between them. The length of the CDR3 is 15 residues. The CDR3 reads CASSLEGVAGNTIYF. CDR3 in DNA: TGTGCCAGCAGCTTGGAAGGGGTAGCGGGAAACACCATATATTTT.

The chain couples TRBV3-1 (or the pseudogene TRBV3-2) to TRBJ2-3, with D tentatively TRBD1 or TRBD2 (5 bases each). The germline V gene encodes CDR1 LGHDT and CDR2 YNNKEL (reference sequence). The CDR3 covers 15 residues. The germline V and J ends were trimmed by 5 bases and 6 bases, with 18 bases remaining between them. The CDR3 region has the DNA TGTGCCAGCAGCTGGGACCTGGAGCAAGTTGATACGCAGTATTTT. Protein: CASSWDLEQVDTQYF.

The rearrangement uses TRBV5-1 and TRBJ2-2, with a weak D call TRBD2 (6 bases). There are 13 residues in the CDR3. CDR1 SGHRS and CDR2 YFSETQ come from the germline V gene. Trimming took off 4 bases at V and 4 bases at J, with 8 bases between the two ends. CDR3 amino acids: CASSREFTGELFF. The CDR3 DNA reads TGCGCCAGCAGCCGGGAGTTCACCGGGGAGCTGTTTTTT.

About this clone itself: At one of its ends the junction is not consistent with the germline gene, which may arise from a read error. The chain combines TRBV28 with TRBJ2-1; TRBD2 matches 8 bases. The germline gives CDR1 MDHEN, CDR2 SYDVKM. The CDR3 contains 13 residues. CDR3 in DNA: TGCCGCACTAGCGGAAACTCCTACAATGAGCAGTTCTTC. This encodes CRTSGNSYNEQFF.

J is TRBJ1-3 and V is TRBV19; 8 positions agree with TRBD1. Germline V lookup: CDR1 LNHDA, CDR2 SQIVND (reference sequence). The CDR3 length is 15 residues. The J segment lost 0 bases and the V segment lost 5 bases, leaving 3 bases of the junction unmatched. CDR3 nucleotides: TGTGCCAGTAGTCGAGACAGGGGCTCTGGAAACACCATATATTTT. Its protein is CASSRDRGSGNTIYF.

The chain couples TRBV6-6 to TRBJ1-1; the match to TRBD1 covers 7 bases. V lost 5 bases to trimming and J lost 5 bases; unmatched junction nucleotides: 5. CDR1 MNHNY and CDR2 SVGAGI come from the germline V gene (reference sequence). The CDR3 is 13 amino acids. CDR3 residues: CASSLDRATEAFF. In DNA, the CDR3 is TGTGCCAGCAGTCTAGACAGGGCAACTGAAGCTTTCTTT.

The chain is built from TRBV11-2 and TRBJ2-2; 7 bases are shared with TRBD1. From germline, CDR1 is SGHAT and CDR2 FQNNGV. The trim removed 1 base at V and 4 bases at J, leaving 15 bases unmatched. CDR3 size: 19 residues. This CDR3 is CASSLVSLHPDRPTGELFF. CDR3 bases: TGTGCCAGCAGCTTAGTGTCCCTCCATCCGGACAGGCCCACCGGGGAGCTGTTTTTT.

The V and J genes are TRBV5-6 and TRBJ2-7; D is undetermined. V was shortened by 3 bases and J by 4 bases, with 8 bases between the two germline ends. The CDR3 is 12 amino acids. The germline V gene encodes CDR1 SGHDT and CDR2 YYEEEE. The CDR3 DNA follows: TGTGCCAGCAGCTCGCCTGGGTACGAGCAGTACTTC. It encodes CASSSPGYEQYF. Looking up the rest from reference TRBV5-6 and TRBJ2-7 gives the full variable domain: DAGVTQSPTHLIKTRGQQVTLRCSPKSGHDTVSWYQQALGQGPQFIFQYYEEEERQRGNFPDRFSGHQFPNYSSELNVNALLLGDSALYLCASSSPGYEQYFGPGTRLTVT.

This sequence joins TRBV28 and TRBJ2-7; TRBD1 might be the D (5 bases). Germline CDR1 and CDR2: MDHEN and SYDVKM. The V end was cut by 3 bases, the J end by 3 bases, with 12 bases between. The CDR3 loop spans 14 amino acids. CDR3 amino acids: CASSFRGRGYEQYF. The CDR3 DNA is TGTGCCAGCAGTTTTAGGGGTAGGGGCTACGAGCAGTACTTC. Full variable domain (missing parts from reference TRBV28 and TRBJ2-7): DVKVTQSSRYLVKRTGEKVFLECVQDMDHENMFWYRQDPGLGLRLIYFSYDVKMKEKGDIPEGYSVSREKKERFSLILESASTNQTSMYLCASSFRGRGYEQYFGPGTRLTVT.

CDR3 protein: CASSLMSNTEAFF. In nucleotides, the CDR3 is TGTGCCAGCAGCTTAATGTCGAACACTGAAGCTTTCTTT. The chain links TRBV7-9 to TRBJ1-1; no firm D call. CDR1 SEHNR and CDR2 FQNEAQ come from the germline V gene (reference sequence). CDR3 length: 13 residues. V gave up 2 bases and J gave up 1 base, with 5 bases separating them.

This clone was seen just once. V is TRBV5-5 and J is TRBJ1-1; D is unresolved. Germline V gives CDR1 SGHKS, CDR2 YYEKEE (reference sequence). This CDR3 has 14 residues. The V and J ends lost 6 bases and 3 bases respectively, with 15 bases between them. In DNA form, the CDR3 reads TGTGCCAGCAAGTCGTCTGGGGATCACACTGAAGCTTTCTTT. The encoded protein is CASKSSGDHTEAFF.

This rearrangement joins TRBV18 to TRBJ1-5; tentatively, D is TRBD1 (5 bases). Germline V gene sequence: CDR1 KGHSH, CDR2 LQKENI. V was trimmed by 2 bases and J by 4 bases, leaving 12 bases between them. The CDR3 length is 15 residues. CDR3 in amino acids: CASSPTGGLNQPQHF. CDR3 coding DNA: TGTGCCAGCTCACCAACGGGGGGTCTTAATCAGCCCCAGCATTTT.

The rearrangement links TRBV7-3 to TRBJ2-5; D is uncertain. The CDR3 sequence is 13 residues long. V was clipped by 1 base and J by 5 bases, with 8 bases between them. Germline CDR1 reads SGHTA; CDR2 reads FQGTGA. CDR3 coding DNA: TGTGCCAGCAGCTTAAATAGGTGGGAGACCCAGTACTTC. As protein: CASSLNRWETQYF.